What follows describes a single T cell receptor beta chain. For sorted subsets, 150 to 250 ng DNA per replicate equaled tens of thousands of T cell genomes. TCRdb keeps only in-frame clones here, not all; method: immunoSEQ multiplex PCR. This sample has approximately 2.5 million clones, with over 85% found just once. The data belong to a study of shared clonotypes between healthy human individuals. The sequence was collected from a man between 18 and 35 years old in good health. Source material: naive CD4+ T cells sorted from blood. The sample's subset: CD45RA+ positively selected.

The CDR3 spells CARLAEEVGETQYF. Written as DNA, the CDR3 is TGTGCCCGCCTAGCGGAGGAGGTCGGTGAGACCCAGTACTTC. The chain combines TRBV5-8 with TRBJ2-5; 7 bases are shared with TRBD2. This CDR3 has 14 residues. Germline CDR1 and CDR2: SGHTS and YDEGEE. V lost 10 bases and J lost 5; bases outside the gene matches: 14.